This T cell receptor beta chain derives from a study of blood T cell repertoires in COVID-19. This clone was picked up one time. Trimming shortened V by 0 bases and J by 0 bases, and 17 bases separated the two germline ends. CDR1 and CDR2 from the germline V gene are SGHDN and FVKESK. The CDR3 loop spans 19 amino acids. Data came from immunoSEQ multiplex PCR; TCRdb stores just in-frame clones and leaves some out. The sample includes roughly 160,000 clones, less than 90% of them seen just once. This chain connects TRBV14 to TRBJ2-2; a possible D gene is TRBD2 (6 bases). The sequenced material came from PBMCs or T cells enriched from blood (not recorded which). The source is a woman in her forties or fifties who had recovered from COVID-19. CDR3 DNA: TGTGCCAGCAGCCAAGAAATCCGGCTTGGCGGGACGAACACCGGGGAGCTGTTTTTT. Protein product: CASSQEIRLGGTNTGELFF. The full variable domain, rest sourced from reference TRBV14 and TRBJ2-2, is EAGVTQFPSHSVIEKGQTVTLRCDPISGHDNLYWYRRVMGKEIKFLLHFVKESKQDESGMPNNRFLAERTGGTYSTLKVQPAELEDSGVYFCASSQEIRLGGTNTGELFFGEGSRLTVL.